The source of this TCR beta chain is a study of T cells in localized non-small cell lung cancer. V lost 10 bases, J lost 7 bases, and 5 bases stayed unmatched. Germline CDR1 and CDR2: MDHEN and SYDVKM. The CDR3 extends over 11 amino acids. Of note for this clone: What it binds is not known.

General study findings and limits: Uninvolved adjacent lung had the highest recorded T cell clonality, with tumor below it. Density of T cells in blood, when higher, went with longer overall survival. Adjacent lung tissue had a median around 50 of the top 100 clones found in the tumor. Sequence data derive from only one tumor region, so heterogeneity remains possible.

Clones were read by immunoSEQ multiplex PCR, and TCRdb kept only the in-frame ones, dropping some. Of more than 45,000 clones listed, roughly 83% are singletons. The sequence derives from a man between 35 and 75 years old with stage III lung adenocarcinoma. V is TRBV28 and J is TRBJ1-1; TRBD1 matches 8 bases. The source material was peripheral blood mononuclear cells, sampled before any cancer treatment. CDR3 residues: CAIAQGVEAFF. CDR3 DNA: TGTGCCATCGCACAGGGGGTTGAAGCTTTCTTT.